Sequencing of this T cell receptor (beta chain) was carried out in a study of identical twins. TCRdb fed the 5' RACE reads into MiXCR, producing one record per CDR3 protein. The table records hundreds of thousands of distinct CDR3 sequences, approximately 13% of them present only once. Germline CDR1 and CDR2: DFQATT and SNEGSKA (reference sequence). Trimming cost V 5 bases and J 0 bases; bases outside gene matches: 5. The CDR3 extends over 14 amino acids. The same data also went into a second study, on yellow fever vaccine responses in identical twins.

This receptor was taken from a woman between 18 and 29 years old in good health. Material: PBMCs. The chain uses TRBV20-1 and TRBJ2-3, with 7 bases fitting TRBD1. The CDR3 is CSAVHRGSTDTQYF. CDR3 in DNA: TGCAGTGCTGTCCACAGGGGTAGCACAGATACGCAGTATTTT.